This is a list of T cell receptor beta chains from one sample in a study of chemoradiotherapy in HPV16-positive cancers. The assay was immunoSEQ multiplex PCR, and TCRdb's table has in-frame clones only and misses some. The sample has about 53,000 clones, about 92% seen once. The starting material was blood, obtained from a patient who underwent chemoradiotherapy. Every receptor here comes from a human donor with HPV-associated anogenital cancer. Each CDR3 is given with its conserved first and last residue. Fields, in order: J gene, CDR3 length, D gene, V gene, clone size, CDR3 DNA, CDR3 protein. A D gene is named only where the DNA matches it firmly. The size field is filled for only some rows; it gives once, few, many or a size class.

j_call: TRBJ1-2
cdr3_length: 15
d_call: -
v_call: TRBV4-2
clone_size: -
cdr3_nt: TGTGCCAGCAGCCAAGGGGGGGCTCCATACTATGGCTACACCTTC
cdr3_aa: CASSQGGAPYYGYTF

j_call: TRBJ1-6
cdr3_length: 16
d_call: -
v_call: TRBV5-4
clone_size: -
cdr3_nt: TGTGCCAGCAGCTTAGATGGGAGCTCCTATAATTCACCCCTCCACTTT
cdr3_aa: CASSLDGSSYNSPLHF

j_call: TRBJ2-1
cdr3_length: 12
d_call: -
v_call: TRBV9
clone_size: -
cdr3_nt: TGTGCCAGCAGCATAAGGTTCGATGAGCAGTTCTTC
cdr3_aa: CASSIRFDEQFF

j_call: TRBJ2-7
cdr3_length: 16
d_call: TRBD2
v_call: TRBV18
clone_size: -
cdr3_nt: TGTGCCAGCTCACCTTTGATTAGCGGGAGGGCCGGCGAGCAGTACTTC
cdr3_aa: CASSPLISGRAGEQYF

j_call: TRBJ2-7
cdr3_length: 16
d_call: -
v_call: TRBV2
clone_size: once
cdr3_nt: TGTGCCAGCAGCAGAAGGGCGGCGGAGAGTACCTCCGGGCAGTACTTC
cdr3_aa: CASSRRAAESTSGQYF

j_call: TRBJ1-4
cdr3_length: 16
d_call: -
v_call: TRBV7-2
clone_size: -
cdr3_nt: TGTGCCAGCAGCGGTAGAGGGGAGGGGGATTTCGAAAAACTGTTTTTT
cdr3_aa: CASSGRGEGDFEKLFF

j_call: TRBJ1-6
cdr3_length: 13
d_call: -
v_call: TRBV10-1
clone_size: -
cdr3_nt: TGCGCCAGCGGAAGGGGGAATAATTCACCCCTCCACTTT
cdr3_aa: CASGRGNNSPLHF

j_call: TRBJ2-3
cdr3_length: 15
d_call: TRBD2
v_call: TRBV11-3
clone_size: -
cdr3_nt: TGTGCCAGCAGCGTGAGCGGACTAGCGGGCCGGACGCAGTATTTT
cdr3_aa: CASSVSGLAGRTQYF

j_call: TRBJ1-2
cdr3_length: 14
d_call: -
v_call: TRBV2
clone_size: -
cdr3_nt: TGTGCCAGCATCGGCCGCGACCTCTACTATGGCTACACCTTC
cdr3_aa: CASIGRDLYYGYTF

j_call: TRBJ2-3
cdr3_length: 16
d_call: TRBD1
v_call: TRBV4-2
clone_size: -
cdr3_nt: TGTGCCAGCAGCCAAGATCTAGACAGGGTGGGAGATACGCAGTATTTT
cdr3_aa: CASSQDLDRVGDTQYF

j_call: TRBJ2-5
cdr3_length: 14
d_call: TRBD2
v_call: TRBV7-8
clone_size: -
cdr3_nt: TGTGCCAGCAGCTTACCCGGGGGGATTGAGACCCAGTACTTC
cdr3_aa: CASSLPGGIETQYF

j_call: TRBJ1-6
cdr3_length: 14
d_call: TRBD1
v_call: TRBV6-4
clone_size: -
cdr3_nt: TGTGCCAGCAGTGAAACAGGGGCAGAGTCACCCCTCCACTTT
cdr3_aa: CASSETGAESPLHF

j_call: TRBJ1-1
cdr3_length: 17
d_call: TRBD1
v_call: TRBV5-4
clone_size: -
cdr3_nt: TGTGCCAGCAGCCTCGGTGCCGGGACAGCAGGGAACACTGAAGCTTTCTTT
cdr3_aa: CASSLGAGTAGNTEAFF

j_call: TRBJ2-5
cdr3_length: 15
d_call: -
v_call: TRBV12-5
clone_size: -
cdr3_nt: TGTGCTAGTGGCCAAAACAGGGTGGGTGGAGAGACCCAGTACTTC
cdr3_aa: CASGQNRVGGETQYF

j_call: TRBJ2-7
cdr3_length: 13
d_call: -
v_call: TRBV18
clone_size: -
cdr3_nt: TGTGCCAGCTCACCGGCGGCTACCTACGAGCAGTACTTC
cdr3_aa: CASSPAATYEQYF

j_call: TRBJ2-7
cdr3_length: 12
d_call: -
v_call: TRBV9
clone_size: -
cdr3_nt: TGTGCCAGCAGCGCGTCGAACTACGAGCAGTACTTC
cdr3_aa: CASSASNYEQYF

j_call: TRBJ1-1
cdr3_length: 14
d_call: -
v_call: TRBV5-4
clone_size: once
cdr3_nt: TGTGCCAGCAGCTTGGTCCTCTCCACGGAGGTGGCTTTCTTT
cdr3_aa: CASSLVLSTEVAFF

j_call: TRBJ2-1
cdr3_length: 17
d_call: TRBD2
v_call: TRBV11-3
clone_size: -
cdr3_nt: TGTGCCAGCAGCTTGAGGATGACTAGCGGGAGACGCAATGAGCAGTTCTTC
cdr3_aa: CASSLRMTSGRRNEQFF

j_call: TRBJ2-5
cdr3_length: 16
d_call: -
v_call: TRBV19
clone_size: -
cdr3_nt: TGTGCCAGTAGGTCGGTAGGACCCGGGGTTGAAGCGGCCCAGTACTTC
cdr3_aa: CASRSVGPGVEAAQYF

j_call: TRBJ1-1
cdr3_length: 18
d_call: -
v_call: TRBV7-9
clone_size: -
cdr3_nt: TGTGCCAGCAGCTTAGCTAGGACGCTTAGGGGCATGAACACTGAAGCTTTCTTT
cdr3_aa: CASSLARTLRGMNTEAFF

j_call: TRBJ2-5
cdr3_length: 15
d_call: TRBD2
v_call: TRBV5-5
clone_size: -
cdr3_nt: TGTGCCAGCAGTCCGAGACTAGCGGGGGGAGAGACCCAGTACTTC
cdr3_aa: CASSPRLAGGETQYF

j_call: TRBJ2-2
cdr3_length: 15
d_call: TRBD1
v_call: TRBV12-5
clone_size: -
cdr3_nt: TGTGCTAGTGTTCGGACAGGCCTGAACACCGGGGAGCTGTTTTTT
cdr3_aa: CASVRTGLNTGELFF

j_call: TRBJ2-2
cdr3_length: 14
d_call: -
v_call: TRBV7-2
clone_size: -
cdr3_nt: TGTGCCAGCAGCCTGGCAAGGAGCACCGGGGAGCTGTTTTTT
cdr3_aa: CASSLARSTGELFF

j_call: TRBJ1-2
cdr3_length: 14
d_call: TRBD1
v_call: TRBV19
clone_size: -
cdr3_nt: TGTGCCAGTACCCAACAGGGGGTGTTCTATGGCTACACCTTC
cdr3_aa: CASTQQGVFYGYTF

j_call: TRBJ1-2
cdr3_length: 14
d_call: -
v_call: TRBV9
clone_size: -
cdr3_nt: TGTGCCAGCAGCATATCGGGACATTCCTATGGCTACACCTTC
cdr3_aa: CASSISGHSYGYTF

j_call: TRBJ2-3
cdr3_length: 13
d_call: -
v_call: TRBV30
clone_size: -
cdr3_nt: TGTGCCTGGGGGGAGACTAGCACAGATACGCAGTATTTT
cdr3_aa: CAWGETSTDTQYF

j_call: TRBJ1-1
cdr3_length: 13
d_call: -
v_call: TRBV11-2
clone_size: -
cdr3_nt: TGTGCCAGCAGCGCAGCCGGGAACACTGAAGCTTTCTTT
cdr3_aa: CASSAAGNTEAFF

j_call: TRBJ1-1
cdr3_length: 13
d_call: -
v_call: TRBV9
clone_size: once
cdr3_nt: TGTGCCAGCAGTCCGACAGCGAACACTGAAGCTTTCTTT
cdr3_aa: CASSPTANTEAFF

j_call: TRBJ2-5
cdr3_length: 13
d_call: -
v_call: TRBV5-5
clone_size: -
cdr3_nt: TGTGCCAGCAGCTTGCCGGGAAAAGAGACCCAGTACTTC
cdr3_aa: CASSLPGKETQYF

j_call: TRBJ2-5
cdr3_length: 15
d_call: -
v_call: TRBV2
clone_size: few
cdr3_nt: TGTGCCAGCACCGAGAGGGGGGAGAGCCAAGAGACCCAGTACTTC
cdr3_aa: CASTERGESQETQYF

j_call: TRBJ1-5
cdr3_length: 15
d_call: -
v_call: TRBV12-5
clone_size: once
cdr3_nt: TGTGCTAGTGGTTTGGAAGGAATGGGCAATCAGCCCCAGCATTTT
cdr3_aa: CASGLEGMGNQPQHF

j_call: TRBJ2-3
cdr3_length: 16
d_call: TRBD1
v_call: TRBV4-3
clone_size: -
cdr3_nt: TGCGCCAGCAGCCAAGAGGGGACAGGGTTCACAGATACGCAGTATTTT
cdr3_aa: CASSQEGTGFTDTQYF

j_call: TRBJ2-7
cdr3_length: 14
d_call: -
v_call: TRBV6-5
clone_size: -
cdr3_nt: TGTGCCAGCAGTTACTCGGGTACTACGGGGGAGCAGTACTTC
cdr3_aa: CASSYSGTTGEQYF

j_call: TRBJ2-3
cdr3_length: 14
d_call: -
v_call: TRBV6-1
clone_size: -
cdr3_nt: TGTGCCACTCTCCACCGGCCCCGCACAGATACGCAGTATTTT
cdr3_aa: CATLHRPRTDTQYF

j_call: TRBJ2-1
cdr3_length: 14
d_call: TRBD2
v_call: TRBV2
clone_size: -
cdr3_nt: TGTGCCAGCAGGGTAGCGGGTTCAAGGAATGAGCAGTTCTTC
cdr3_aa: CASRVAGSRNEQFF

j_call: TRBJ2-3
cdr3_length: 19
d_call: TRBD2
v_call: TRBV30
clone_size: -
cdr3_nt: TGTGCCTGGAGTAACCCCCTAAGGCTAGCGGGGGGTCCCCCAGATACGCAGTATTTT
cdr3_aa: CAWSNPLRLAGGPPDTQYF

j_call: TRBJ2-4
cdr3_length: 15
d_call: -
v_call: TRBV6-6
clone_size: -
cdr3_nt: TGTGCCAGCAGCTCCACTACACCAGCCAAAAACATTCAGTACTTC
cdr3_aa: CASSSTTPAKNIQYF

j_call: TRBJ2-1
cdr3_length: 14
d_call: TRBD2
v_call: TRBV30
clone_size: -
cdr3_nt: TGTGCCTGGAGTGGACTGAGCGGGATGTCCGGGCAGTTCTTC
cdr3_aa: CAWSGLSGMSGQFF

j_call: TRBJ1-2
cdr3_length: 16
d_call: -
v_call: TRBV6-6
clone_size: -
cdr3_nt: TGTGCCAGCACCCTAGGGGGGGACCGGCCCTATGGAGGCTACACCTTC
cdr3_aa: CASTLGGDRPYGGYTF

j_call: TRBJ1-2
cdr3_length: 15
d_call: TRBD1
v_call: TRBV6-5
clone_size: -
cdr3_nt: TGTGCCAGCAGTACCCGACAGGGCCTTCCTTATGGCTACACCTTC
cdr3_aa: CASSTRQGLPYGYTF

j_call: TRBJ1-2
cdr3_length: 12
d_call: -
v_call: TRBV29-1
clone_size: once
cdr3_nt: TGCAGCGTTGGGGGTCAGGGGTTTGGCTACACCTTC
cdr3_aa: CSVGGQGFGYTF

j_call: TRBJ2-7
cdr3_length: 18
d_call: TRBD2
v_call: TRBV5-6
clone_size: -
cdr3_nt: TGTGCCAGCAGCTTGGGGCTAGCGGGAGGGCCATTCGAGCACGAGCAGTACTTC
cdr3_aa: CASSLGLAGGPFEHEQYF

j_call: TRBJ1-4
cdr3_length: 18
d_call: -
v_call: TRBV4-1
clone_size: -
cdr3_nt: TGCGCCAGCAGCCAAGAGGGCCGCGGGACTTCAACTAATGAAAAACTGTTTTTT
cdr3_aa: CASSQEGRGTSTNEKLFF

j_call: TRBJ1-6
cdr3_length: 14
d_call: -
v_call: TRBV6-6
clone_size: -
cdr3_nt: TGTGCCAGCAGTTACGATGGGAGGGATTCACCCCTCCACTTT
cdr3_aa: CASSYDGRDSPLHF

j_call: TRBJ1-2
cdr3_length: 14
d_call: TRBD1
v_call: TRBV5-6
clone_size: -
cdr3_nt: TGTGCCAGCAGCACCACAGGGGAATTTGGTGGCTACACCTTC
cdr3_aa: CASSTTGEFGGYTF

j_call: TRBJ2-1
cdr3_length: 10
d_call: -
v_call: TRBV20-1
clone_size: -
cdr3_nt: TGCAGTGCTCTAAACAATGAGCAGTTCTTC
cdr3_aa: CSALNNEQFF

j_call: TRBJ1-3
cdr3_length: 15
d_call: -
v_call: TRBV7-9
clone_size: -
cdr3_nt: TGTGCCAGCAGCCTCGACAATAACTCTGGAAACACCATATATTTT
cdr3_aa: CASSLDNNSGNTIYF

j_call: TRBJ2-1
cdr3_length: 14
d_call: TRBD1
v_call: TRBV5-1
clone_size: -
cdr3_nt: TGCGCCAGCAGACTGATGGACAGGGTCCATGAGCAGTTCTTC
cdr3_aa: CASRLMDRVHEQFF

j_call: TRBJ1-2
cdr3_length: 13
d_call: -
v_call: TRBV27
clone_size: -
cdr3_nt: TGTGCCAGCAGTTTGAGGACAGACTATGGCTACACCTTC
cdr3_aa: CASSLRTDYGYTF

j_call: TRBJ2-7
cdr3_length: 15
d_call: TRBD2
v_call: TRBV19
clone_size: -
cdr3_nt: TGTGCCAGTAGTCTAGCGGGAGGGCCTAACTACGAGCAGTACTTC
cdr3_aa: CASSLAGGPNYEQYF

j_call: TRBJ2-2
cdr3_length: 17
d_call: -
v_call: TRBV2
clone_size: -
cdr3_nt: TGTGCCAGCAGTTTCCGGGACTCTTATGTGAACACCGGGGAGCTGTTTTTT
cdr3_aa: CASSFRDSYVNTGELFF

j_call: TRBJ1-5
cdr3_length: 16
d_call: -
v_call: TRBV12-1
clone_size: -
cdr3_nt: TGTGCCAGCAGCTTTGGGACACTCTATAGCAATCAGCCCCAGCATTTT
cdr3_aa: CASSFGTLYSNQPQHF